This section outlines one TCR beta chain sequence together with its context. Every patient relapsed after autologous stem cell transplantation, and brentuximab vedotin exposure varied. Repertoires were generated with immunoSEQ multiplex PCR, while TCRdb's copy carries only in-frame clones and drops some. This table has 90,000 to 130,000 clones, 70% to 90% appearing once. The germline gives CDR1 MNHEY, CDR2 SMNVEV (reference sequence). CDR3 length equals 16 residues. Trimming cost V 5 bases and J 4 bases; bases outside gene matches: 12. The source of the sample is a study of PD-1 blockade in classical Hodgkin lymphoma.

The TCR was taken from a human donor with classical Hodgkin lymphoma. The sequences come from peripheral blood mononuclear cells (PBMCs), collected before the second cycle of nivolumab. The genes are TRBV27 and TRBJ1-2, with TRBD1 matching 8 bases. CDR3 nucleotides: TGTGCCAGCAGTGTAGACCCGGGACAGGCGACCTATGGCTACACCTTC. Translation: CASSVDPGQATYGYTF.